This T cell receptor beta chain was sequenced for a study of Graves' ophthalmopathy and Graves' hyperthyroidism. Study-level findings and limits: A 13-signature model separated ophthalmopathy from stable hyperthyroidism, just over 85% sensitivity, roughly 80% specificity.

The V end was cut by 8 bases, the J end by 0 bases, with 7 bases between. In germline, CDR1 is MNHEY, CDR2 SVGAGI. The CDR3 sequence is 12 residues long. From RNA, the CDR3 regions of TCR beta chains were amplified and sequenced. Investigators did first-round RT-PCR with HTBI primers, then second-round multiplex PCR. TCRdb ran MiXCR on the multiplex PCR reads and lists one entry per CDR3 protein. This sample carries 400,000 to 450,000 distinct CDR3 sequences, about 21% of them seen once, and the ten largest clones take roughly 3%. This clonotype was seen ten or more times. The antigen is not known. The authors defined stable hyperthyroidism as no ophthalmopathy within 18 months of follow-up. Clinical symptoms, serum thyroxine, TRAb, thyroid ultrasound and orbital computed tomography determined diagnosis.

Sequencing used peripheral blood. This TCR was sampled from a woman under 30 with stable Graves' hyperthyroidism. The chain combines TRBV6-5 with TRBJ1-1; D remains ambiguous. The CDR3 DNA reads TGTGCCAGCGAAGGGATGAACACTGAAGCTTTCTTT. It codes for CASEGMNTEAFF.